The source of this TCR beta chain is a study of blood T cell repertoires in COVID-19. Study information: Samples representing acute and convalescent COVID-19 were sourced from the United States, Italy and Spain. The analysed material was cDNA or gDNA that came from T cells, B-cell-depleted T cells, or PBMCs.

Germline loops: CDR1 SEHNR, CDR2 FQNEAQ (reference sequence). Trimming pared 5 bases from V and 0 bases from J, leaving 19 bases between. There are 18 residues in the CDR3. How the authors handled the data: Amplification from reference gene primers served as the basis for estimated nucleated cell counts. The method was immunoSEQ multiplex PCR; TCRdb's version includes in-frame clones alone and lacks a portion of them. V and J calls and clone size are copied from that table; D and trimming were computed from the DNA. This sample has about 270,000 clones; approximately 89% occur once, and the top ten carry 1.5% to 2%.

This TCR came from a woman aged 55-70 years who had recovered from COVID-19. Sequencing used peripheral blood. The V and J genes are TRBV7-9 and TRBJ1-4, with a weak D call TRBD1 (5 bases). CDR3 sequence reads: CASSPPRGKAATNEKLFF. In DNA form, the CDR3 reads TGTGCCAGCAGCCCGCCACGGGGGAAAGCAGCAACTAATGAAAAACTGTTTTTT.